The source of this T cell receptor beta chain is a study of T cell responses to AZD1222 COVID-19 vaccine (TCRdb year 2021). For context, the study as a whole: A total of approximately 240 trial participants underwent TCR sequencing, of whom nearly 210 had received two doses of AZD1222 and some 26 had received two doses of the MenACWY control vaccine. Trial participants were enrolled by age into subgroups of 18-55, 56-69 and 70-plus years, and around 150, 28 and 57 TCR-sequenced participants, respectively, were included in these subgroups.

General findings and caveats noted by the study authors: Conclusions about previously exposed vaccinees were limited because only five to seven AZD1222 recipients were SARS-CoV-2 seropositive at baseline. The 56-69-year group was small, and its depth increase did not reach significance, likely because of low power. Because no day 14 peak-response samples were available, repertoires were characterized only after the peak T cell response. CD4 TCRs associated with the vaccine covered the entire spike protein, and the dominant responses were in regions 160-218 and 743-854. Participants were mostly white British and included more females than males, and it was suggested by the authors that clonal diversity may have been underestimated. Epitopes outside the regions mutated in the B.1.351 and B.1.1.7 variants were reportedly recognized by nearly half of the unique spike-specific TCRs. After two AZD1222 doses, spike-specific TCR breadth and depth were significantly higher than at day 0 and than in MenACWY recipients.

The CDR3 regions of human TCRbeta chains were analyzed by immunosequencing. As for how the authors treated the data: TCRs in the repertoires were matched against a reference library of SARS-CoV-2-specific TCRs that had been generated with the MIRA antigen-specificity platform. Breadth was defined as the fraction of unique TCRs that were SARS-CoV-2-associated, and depth was defined as the fraction of total T cells that were SARS-CoV-2-associated. Using the MIRA data, each spike-specific TCR was mapped to the spike region that the TCR reacts to and placed in a CD4 or CD8 class. Log10-transformed breadth and depth values were compared by one-way ANOVA with Sidak's multiple comparisons tests. TCRdb obtained this table from immuneACCESS and retained in-frame rearrangements with V and J assigned. These tables miss some clones; where compared with another copy, unresolved V genes account for less than half of the shortfall, and the remainder is unexplained. The D gene and trimming were derived from the DNA, and the V and J assignments and clone size from that table. Recorded for this sample are almost 70,000 clones; approximately 87% of them occurred a single time. Clones ranked in the top ten supply more than 20% of the sample.

The sample holds one count of this clone. The antigen this receptor binds is unknown. No base quality information exists; no much larger clone differs at one position. Taken with the paper, the label for time point translates to: about 28 days (+/-7) after the second vaccine dose. AZD1222 recipients given second doses at about 4 weeks or at about 12 weeks were pooled, since spike-specific TCR depth and breadth were not found to differ between the two schedules. Vaccinee samples were obtained from the UK trials COV001 and COV002, which included a single-blind randomized controlled phase 2/3 trial of AZD1222 (ChAdOx1 nCoV-19) in healthy adults. For TCRbeta chain sequencing, PBMC samples were collected from trial participants at day 0 and at day 28 after the second dose. The CDR3, from cysteine to phenylalanine, totals 16 residues. Only CDR3 DNA remains: 48 bases, in frame from the first base. Reading the germline V gene gives CDR1 SGHRS and CDR2 YFSETQ. V loses 0 bases at its end and J loses 5 bases; junction bases beyond the gene matches: 5.

The chain is made from TRBV5-1 and TRBJ2-2; TRBD2 aligns with 9 central bases. The material was peripheral blood, obtained 28 days after the second AZD1222 dose. This sequence originates from an adult who received the AZD1222 COVID-19 vaccine. The CDR3 protein is CASSLGGRADTGELFF. The DNA sequence follows: TGCGCCAGCAGCTTGGGCGGGAGGGCCGATACCGGGGAGCTGTTTTTT.